Included here is one TCR beta chain sequence, with context. Its antigen is undetermined. This entry belongs to a study of cytomegalovirus exposure and HLA in healthy donors. Regarding the study as a whole: Researchers reported in a later analysis that a missense DCLRE1C variant was tied to TCR beta V- and J-gene trimming. Sequencing artifact likely explains a cluster of highly shared sequence variants. Rates of TCR association differed by HLA locus in a later analysis, with DRB1 highest and HLA-C lowest.

Primers: 60 Vbeta forward and 13 Jbeta reverse. This table comes from immunoSEQ multiplex PCR, and its TCRdb copy is limited to in-frame clones, with some not included. The table lists 90,000 or so clones, about three quarters of them singletons. Germline CDR1 and CDR2: SGHRS and YFSETQ. V lost 1 base, J lost 2 bases, and 4 bases stayed unmatched. This CDR3 comprises 15 residues. The sequenced material came from PBMCs. The chain combines TRBV5-1 with TRBJ2-5, with 8 nucleotides matching TRBD2. This clonotype originated in a woman in her forties or fifties in good health and CMV-seropositive. This chain's CDR3 is CASSLSTSGQETQYF. The CDR3 bases are TGCGCCAGCAGCTTGTCAACTAGCGGACAAGAGACCCAGTACTTC. The full variable domain, in which reference TRBV5-1 and TRBJ2-5 provide the parts outside the CDR3, is KAGVTQTPRYLIKTRGQQVTLSCSPISGHRSVSWYQQTPGQGLQFLFEYFSETQRNKGNFPGRFSGRQFSNSRSEMNVSTLELGDSALYLCASSLSTSGQETQYFGPGTRLLVL.